These 20 T cell receptor beta chains were sequenced from one sample in a study of shared T cell receptors in the human thymus. Profiled with immunoSEQ multiplex PCR; TCRdb holds only in-frame clones, not every one. Of 550,000 to 800,000 clones in the sample, 80% to 90% are singletons; the top ten hold roughly 0.01%. These data also formed part of another study, on human thymus T cells.

The sample consisted of thymocytes. Source of these receptors: a girl less than two years old with a congenital heart defect.

This clone showed up just once. The chain combines TRBV19 with TRBJ1-2; 7 bases are shared with TRBD1. With V trimmed by 7 bases and J by 6 bases, 14 bases remained unmatched. The CDR3 has 15 residues. CDR1 and CDR2 (germline): LNHDA, SQIVND (reference sequence). Here the CDR3 DNA reads TGTGCCAGTACCCCAGGGGGTCAAGCCATCGATGGCTACACCTTC. This sequence encodes CASTPGGQAIDGYTF.

The CDR3 sequence: CASSQVFQGLSSYEQYF. The CDR3 DNA reads TGCGCCAGCAGCCAAGTGTTTCAGGGGCTGTCTTCCTACGAGCAGTACTTC. The V call is TRBV4-1, the J call TRBJ2-7; D perhaps matches TRBD1 (6 bases). The CDR3 consists of 17 residues. The V and J ends lost 1 base and 1 base respectively, with 17 bases between them. In germline, CDR1 is MGHRA, CDR2 YSYEKL.

The chain links TRBV29-1 to TRBJ1-2; D remains unclear. V lost 5 bases, J lost 3 bases, and 19 bases lay in between. CDR1 is SQVTM and CDR2 is ANQGSEA in the germline V gene. The CDR3 is 15 amino acids. CDR3 in DNA: TGCAGCGTTTTGGAGGTTTTTGGCAGAGACTATGGCTACACCTTC. The encoded protein is CSVLEVFGRDYGYTF.

The chain couples TRBV5-1 to TRBJ2-5; 7 bases agree with TRBD1. Germline assignment: CDR1 SGHRS and CDR2 YFSETQ. V gave up 1 base and J gave up 3 bases; unmatched junction bases: 3. This CDR3 region has 14 residues. The CDR3 DNA follows: TGCGCCAGCAGCTTGTTTGGGACAGAAGAGACCCAGTACTTC. It yields the protein CASSLFGTEETQYF.

The chain is built from TRBV6-5 and TRBJ1-4; D is unresolved. CDR3 length: 14 amino acids. With 4 bases removed from V and 4 bases from J, the gap between germline ends came to 10 bases. CDR1 and CDR2 from the germline V gene are MNHEY and SVGAGI. CDR3 protein: CASSLGTDNEKLFF. The DNA of the CDR3 is TGTGCCAGCAGTTTGGGCACCGATAATGAAAAACTGTTTTTT.

The V and J genes are TRBV5-6 and TRBJ1-1, with 7 positions matching TRBD1. The V and J ends lost 0 bases and 2 bases, in that order; junction bases with no gene match: 10. The CDR3 contains 17 residues. In germline, CDR1 is SGHDT, CDR2 YYEEEE. The CDR3 sequence: CASSLGQGRGKNTEAFF. CDR3 DNA: TGTGCCAGCAGCTTGGGACAGGGACGAGGGAAAAACACTGAAGCTTTCTTT.

The chain uses TRBV5-8 and TRBJ1-4; weak D call: TRBD1 (5 bases). V gave up 1 base and J gave up 5 bases, with 9 bases separating them. Germline CDR1 is SGHTS and CDR2 is YDEGEE. The CDR3 is 14 amino acids. CDR3 nucleotides: TGTGCCAGCAGCTTGCGGGGGGGAAATGAAAAACTGTTTTTT. It translates to CASSLRGGNEKLFF.

The V and J genes are TRBV7-6 and TRBJ2-3; a possible D gene is TRBD2 (6 bases). Trimming left V 5 bases short and J 1 base short, with 19 bases between. Germline CDR1 reads SGHVS; CDR2 reads FNYEAQ. The length of the CDR3 is 17 residues. CDR3 DNA sequence: TGTGCCAGCAGCCTAGGGGTGGGGGGTTCGGGCACAGATACGCAGTATTTT. Protein sequence: CASSLGVGGSGTDTQYF.

V gene TRBV5-1 combines with J gene TRBJ2-1; 12 bases map to TRBD1. The CDR3 runs to 15 residues. Germline trimming cut 2 bases from V and 7 bases from J; bases unmatched to any gene: 4. Germline CDR1 SGHRS, CDR2 YFSETQ. CDR3 amino acids: CASSLWDRGQNEQFF. The CDR3 nucleotides read TGCGCCAGCAGCTTATGGGACAGGGGGCAAAATGAGCAGTTCTTC.

CDR3 DNA sequence: TGTGCCAGCAGTGAACCCCCTAGCGGGGGGCCCACAGATACGCAGTATTTT. Protein sequence: CASSEPPSGGPTDTQYF. The chain links TRBV25-1 to TRBJ2-3, with 11 bases identical to TRBD2. V was pared by 2 bases and J by 2 bases, with 6 bases of the junction left unmatched. The CDR3 has 17 residues. Germline CDR1 is MGHDK and CDR2 is SYGVNS.

The chain recombines TRBV9 with TRBJ2-7; 10 bases align to TRBD1. This CDR3 region has 14 residues. Germline V gives CDR1 SGDLS, CDR2 YYNGEE. V was pared by 7 bases and J by 3 bases, with 7 bases of the junction left unmatched. CDR3 sequence (DNA): TGTGCCAGCTCCCGGGACAGGGGAGTCTACGAGCAGTACTTC. Encoded protein: CASSRDRGVYEQYF.

The chain employs TRBV5-8 and TRBJ2-1; TRBD1 aligns across 7 bases. The CDR3 is 15 amino acids. V lost 4 bases to trimming and J lost 9 bases; unmatched junction nucleotides: 13. Germline V gene sequence: CDR1 SGHTS, CDR2 YDEGEE. The CDR3 nucleotides are TGTGCCAGCAGCCGCGACAGGGAGTGCCAGTTTGAGCAGTTCTTC. Translation: CASSRDRECQFEQFF.

This clone is a singleton in its sample. J is TRBJ2-1 and V is TRBV5-1; TRBD1 might be the D (6 bases). The CDR3 covers 14 residues. The germline V gene has CDR1 SGHRS and CDR2 YFSETQ. V lost 0 bases to trimming and J lost 3 bases, with 7 bases between them. The CDR3 here is CASSLVTGYNEQFF. The CDR3 DNA is TGCGCCAGCAGCTTGGTGACAGGCTACAATGAGCAGTTCTTC.

The rearrangement uses TRBV4-1 and TRBJ2-4; perhaps TRBD2 as D (5 bases). The V end lost 0 bases, the J end lost 1 base, and 16 bases lay between the germline ends. CDR1 and CDR2 from the germline V gene are MGHRA and YSYEKL. CDR3 length: 18 amino acids. The CDR3 DNA sequence: TGCGCCAGCAGCCAAGATTTGACGAGGGATGGGGCCAAAAACATTCAGTACTTC. This codes for CASSQDLTRDGAKNIQYF.

The chain couples TRBV28 to TRBJ2-7, with TRBD2 as a possible D gene (5 bases). Germline values: CDR1 MDHEN, CDR2 SYDVKM. CDR3 length: 14 amino acids. Between the trimmed V and J ends, which lost 9 bases and 4 bases, there was a span of 19 bases. CDR3 sequence reads: CASTWLVGGYEQYF. As DNA, the CDR3 is TGTGCCAGTACTTGGCTGGTCGGAGGATACGAGCAGTACTTC.

The chain links TRBV5-1 to TRBJ1-2; TRBD1 matches 10 bases. This CDR3 is 14 amino acids long. Per the germline V gene, CDR1 is SGHRS and CDR2 is YFSETQ. The junction had 2 bases not matched to a gene; V was cut back by 3 bases and J by 3 bases. CDR3 in amino acids: CASSSGTGDYGYTF. The CDR3 region has the DNA TGCGCCAGCAGCTCCGGGACAGGGGACTATGGCTACACCTTC. Variable domain in full (rest from reference TRBV5-1 and TRBJ1-2): KAGVTQTPRYLIKTRGQQVTLSCSPISGHRSVSWYQQTPGQGLQFLFEYFSETQRNKGNFPGRFSGRQFSNSRSEMNVSTLELGDSALYLCASSSGTGDYGYTFGSGTRLTVV.

The rearrangement joins TRBV11-2 to TRBJ2-7; the D gene is possibly TRBD2 (6 bases). The CDR3 runs 15 residues. V was cut by 0 bases and J by 2 bases, with 11 bases left in between. The germline gives CDR1 SGHAT, CDR2 FQNNGV. CDR3 in DNA: TGTGCCAGCAGCTTAGATCCGGGGGAGCCCTACGAGCAGTACTTC. This translates into CASSLDPGEPYEQYF.

The chain uses TRBV27 and TRBJ1-2; 8 nucleotides align to TRBD1. The V gene end was trimmed by 6 bases and the J gene end by 8 bases; junction bases not matched to a gene: 20. The germline gives CDR1 MNHEY, CDR2 SMNVEV (reference sequence). This CDR3 contains 17 residues. CDR3: CASRHADRALRFSGYTF. The DNA for the CDR3 is TGTGCCAGCAGACATGCGGACAGGGCTCTCCGGTTCAGCGGCTACACCTTC.

The V gene is TRBV4-1, the J gene TRBJ2-7; TRBD1 aligns across 7 bases. V lost 3 bases, J lost 3 bases, and 11 bases stayed unmatched. Germline lookup yields CDR1 MGHRA and CDR2 YSYEKL. This CDR3 comprises 16 residues. This CDR3 reads CASSHARTGVIYEQYF. The CDR3 coding sequence is TGCGCCAGCAGCCATGCTCGGACAGGCGTCATCTACGAGCAGTACTTC.

Comment on this clone: Compared with germline, one end of the junction differs, possibly owing to a read error. The chain recombines TRBV2 with TRBJ1-1, with TRBD1 as a possible D gene (6 bases). Germline CDR1 SNHLY, CDR2 FYNNEI. The CDR3 extends over 15 amino acids. CDR3 DNA: TGTGCCAGTAGTGGAGCCGGGACACTGAACACTGAAGCTTTCTTT. Translating it yields CASSGAGTLNTEAFF. Based on the CDR3 plus reference TRBV2 and TRBJ1-1, the full variable domain is EPEVTQTPSHQVTQMGQEVILRCVPISNHLYFYWYRQILGQKVEFLVSFYNNEISEKSEIFDDQFSVERPDGSNFTLKIRSTKLEDSAMYFCASSGAGTLNTEAFFGQGTRLTVV.